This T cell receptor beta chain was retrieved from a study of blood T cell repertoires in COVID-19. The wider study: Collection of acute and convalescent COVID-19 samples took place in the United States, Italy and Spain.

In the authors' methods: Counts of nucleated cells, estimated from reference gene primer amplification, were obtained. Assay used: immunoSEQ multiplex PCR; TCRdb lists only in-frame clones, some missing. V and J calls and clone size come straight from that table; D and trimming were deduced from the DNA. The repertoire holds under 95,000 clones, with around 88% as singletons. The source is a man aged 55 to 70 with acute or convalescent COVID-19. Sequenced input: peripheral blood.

The CDR3 is CASSTTGGGETQYF. The DNA of the CDR3 is TGTGCCAGCAGTACCACGGGGGGCGGAGAGACCCAGTACTTC. The V gene is TRBV27, the J gene TRBJ2-5, with D maybe TRBD2 (7 bases). The V gene's germline CDR1 is MNHEY and CDR2 SMNVEV (reference sequence). The V gene lost 5 bases and the J gene lost 4 bases, with 14 bases spanning the gap. This CDR3 contains 14 residues.